This T cell receptor beta chain was sequenced for a study of CD8+ T cells in alopecia areata. Study-wide context: Patients in the study were on tofacitinib for 6 to 18 months, then off it for 6 months.

There are 14 residues in the CDR3. The germline V gene encodes CDR1 LNHDA and CDR2 SQIVND (reference sequence). V was cut by 3 bases and J by 6 bases, with 14 bases left in between. This clone came up a few times. The antigen is unknown. Sequencing used cDNA as its template, made by extracting RNA and reverse transcribing it. Profiled with immunoSEQ multiplex PCR; TCRdb holds only in-frame clones, not every one. This repertoire shows about 300,000 clones, 55% to 75% found once; its top ten account for under 2%. Treatment: oral pan-JAK inhibitor, 5-10 mg twice daily. Study-level results: Normal skin contains resident alphabeta T cells, and these are also sequenced in scalp samples. Numerous expanded lesional clones remained in scalp and blood during tofacitinib. Tofacitinib significantly brought down scalp clonality and expanded CD8+ clones among top 100.

This rearrangement joins TRBV19 to TRBJ1-1, with D perhaps TRBD1 (5 bases). This TCR came from a human donor with alopecia areata. The source was CD4+ T cells sorted from blood, collected at week 24, from a patient treated with tofacitinib. CDR3 DNA: TGTGCCAGTAGTATCGTGGGGGGTGCCCCTGAAGCTTTCTTT. The encoded protein is CASSIVGGAPEAFF.